This is a list of T cell receptor beta chains from one sample in a study of multiple sclerosis patients with progressive multifocal leukoencephalopathy. Assay: immunoSEQ multiplex PCR; the TCRdb copy retains only in-frame clones and omits some. The sample lists some 30,000 clones, around 91% occurring once. Material for sequencing was PBMCs. These receptors were collected from a human donor with multiple sclerosis. Each CDR3 is given with its conserved first and last residue. A D gene is named only where the DNA matches it firmly. Only some rows state a clone size, as once, few, many or a class for expanded clones.

J gene,clone size,V gene,D gene,CDR3 DNA,CDR3 protein
TRBJ2-2,-,TRBV10-3,TRBD1,TGTGCCATCTCAAGGCAGGGGGCACCCACCGGGGAGCTGTTTTTT,CAISRQGAPTGELFF
TRBJ2-2,-,TRBV27,TRBD2,TGTGCCAGCAGTTTAGCCGCTCTAGCGGATAACACCGGGGAGCTGTTTTTT,CASSLAALADNTGELFF
TRBJ1-5,-,TRBV28,-,TGTGCCAGCAGCCCCCGAGTGTTTAGCAATCAGCCCCAGCATTTT,CASSPRVFSNQPQHF
TRBJ1-1,-,TRBV7-9,TRBD1,TGTGCCAGCAGCTCCGCACCGGGACAGATGAACACTGAAGCTTTCTTT,CASSSAPGQMNTEAFF
TRBJ2-1,-,TRBV5-1,-,TGCGCCAGCAGCTCGACCCGGACAGTAATAAATGAGCAGTTCTTC,CASSSTRTVINEQFF
TRBJ2-7,-,TRBV19,-,TGTGCCAGTAGTATAGAGAATAGCGGAGCTTTCTACGAGCAGTACTTC,CASSIENSGAFYEQYF
TRBJ2-7,-,TRBV6-6,TRBD2,TGTGCCAGCAGTCTTGGACTAGCGGGCTACGAGCAGTACTTC,CASSLGLAGYEQYF
TRBJ2-1,-,TRBV25-1,TRBD2,TGTGCCAGCAGTGAAGTCGGCGGGAGCCCCTACAATGAGCAGTTCTTC,CASSEVGGSPYNEQFF
TRBJ1-4,-,TRBV25-1,TRBD1,TGTGCCAGCAGTGATTCTAGGACAGGGGTCTCAACTAATGAAAAACTGTTTTTT,CASSDSRTGVSTNEKLFF
TRBJ2-1,-,TRBV25-1,-,TGTGCCAGCGAAACAGGGATAAATAACAATGAGCAGTTCTTC,CASETGINNNEQFF
TRBJ1-5,few,TRBV15,-,TGTGCCACCAGCAGAAACCGGATGTATAGCAATCAGCCCCAGCATTTT,CATSRNRMYSNQPQHF
TRBJ1-3,-,TRBV28,-,TGTGCCAGCAGTTTGCTTGACTCTCGCTCTGGAAACACCATATATTTT,CASSLLDSRSGNTIYF